Included here is one T cell receptor beta chain sequence, with context. This sample is part of a study of blood T cell repertoires in COVID-19. Overall study: Sources were T cells, B-cell-depleted T cells, or PBMCs; the material itself was cDNA or gDNA.

In the original analysis: Reference gene primer amplification yielded estimated nucleated cell counts. Only in-frame clones appear in the TCRdb table, and some are missing; sequencing was by immunoSEQ multiplex PCR. The V and J calls and clone size come from that table; D and trimming were worked out from the DNA. Of just over 150,000 clones in the sample, around 82% were seen once. Patients from Seattle were sampled longitudinally, starting during active infection. The CDR3 has 17 amino acids. Germline loops: CDR1 SGHTS, CDR2 YDEGEE. Trimming took 4 bases from V and 2 from J, leaving 22 bases between them.

This chain joins TRBV5-8 and TRBJ2-7; D might be TRBD1 (5 bases). This clonotype was obtained from a woman aged 40 to 50 with COVID-19, enrolled during active disease. Specimen: peripheral blood. For the CDR3, the DNA is TGTGCCAGCAGCCTGAGATCGCGTTCACAGGTAGCCTACGAGCAGTACTTC. This translates into CASSLRSRSQVAYEQYF.